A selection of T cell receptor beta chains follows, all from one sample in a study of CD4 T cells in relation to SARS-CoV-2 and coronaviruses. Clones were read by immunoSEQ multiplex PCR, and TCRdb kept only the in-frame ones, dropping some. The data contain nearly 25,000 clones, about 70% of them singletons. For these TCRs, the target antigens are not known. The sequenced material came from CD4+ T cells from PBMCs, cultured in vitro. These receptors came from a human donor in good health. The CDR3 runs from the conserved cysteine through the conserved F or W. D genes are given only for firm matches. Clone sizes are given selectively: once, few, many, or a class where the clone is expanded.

TGTGCCAGCAGTGACACGGGACAGGGGAGCGAAAAACTGTTTTTT,CASSDTGQGSEKLFF,TRBJ1-4,NA,TRBV25-1,TRBD1
TGTGCCAGCAGCTCTTTTTCGGAGACCCAGTACTTC,CASSSFSETQYF,TRBJ2-5,NA,TRBV12-3/TRBV12-4,NA
TGTGCCAGCAAGGACAGGGGGCGCCTTGTTGGCACTGAAGCTTTCTTT,CASKDRGRLVGTEAFF,TRBJ1-1,NA,TRBV27,TRBD1
TGTGCCAGCAGTTTAGCAGGGGGGATAGAAGCTTTCTTT,CASSLAGGIEAFF,TRBJ1-1,NA,TRBV12-3/TRBV12-4,NA
TGTGCCAGCTCTGAGCGCAGAGAGACCCAGTACTTC,CASSERRETQYF,TRBJ2-5,NA,TRBV6-6,NA
TGTGCCACCAGCAAGTCTTTAGCCAAAAACATTCAGTACTTC,CATSKSLAKNIQYF,TRBJ2-4,NA,TRBV15,NA
TGTGCCAGTAGTATAGCTGGCAGATCGTCCTACGAGCAGTACTTC,CASSIAGRSSYEQYF,TRBJ2-7,NA,TRBV19,NA
TGTGCCAGCAGCTTAGTCAGCGGAACCTACGAGCAGTACTTC,CASSLVSGTYEQYF,TRBJ2-7,NA,TRBV7-8,NA
TGTGCCATCAGTGAGTCTTGGGGAACTAATGAAAAACTGTTTTTT,CAISESWGTNEKLFF,TRBJ1-4,NA,TRBV10-3,NA
TGTGCCAGCAGCCAGGGTAGCGGCACCTACGAGCAGTACTTC,CASSQGSGTYEQYF,TRBJ2-7,NA,TRBV3-1/TRBV3-2,NA
TGCGCCAGCAGCCACATAATGGGCGACTCGTACAATGAGCAGTTCTTC,CASSHIMGDSYNEQFF,TRBJ2-1,NA,TRBV10-1,NA
TGTGCCAGCAGCTCAGGGACTAGCCGCACAGATACGCAGTATTTT,CASSSGTSRTDTQYF,TRBJ2-3,NA,TRBV7-7,TRBD2
TGCGCCAGCAGCTTAACAGACCAAGATACGCAGTATTTT,CASSLTDQDTQYF,TRBJ2-3,NA,TRBV5-1,NA
TGTGCCTGGGCCGCGGGACTAGGGGCCTACGAGCAGTACTTC,CAWAAGLGAYEQYF,TRBJ2-7,NA,TRBV30,TRBD2
TGTGCCAGCAACCGACAGGGGGCAAGGACCGGGGAGCTGTTTTTT,CASNRQGARTGELFF,TRBJ2-2,NA,TRBV11-2,TRBD1
TGCGCCAGCAGCTACGACGCCTCCTACGAGCAGTACTTC,CASSYDASYEQYF,TRBJ2-7,NA,TRBV5-1,NA
TGCGCCAGCAGCTTGTTCTCAGGGGTCTGGGGAAACATTCAGTACTTC,CASSLFSGVWGNIQYF,TRBJ2-4,NA,TRBV5-1,NA
TGCGCCAGCAGCCAAGATCGGAGTAGAGGGGCCAGCACAGATACGCAGTATTTT,CASSQDRSRGASTDTQYF,TRBJ2-3,NA,TRBV4-1,NA
TGTGCCAGCAGTTCGCTAGACAGGCGGGCCATAACTAACTATGGCTACACCTTC,CASSSLDRRAITNYGYTF,TRBJ1-2,NA,TRBV6-2/TRBV6-3,NA
TGCGCCAGCAGCGCGACCGGGACTAGCGGGAGCTATGGCGGGGAGCTGTTTTTT,CASSATGTSGSYGGELFF,TRBJ2-2,NA,TRBV4-1,TRBD2
TGTGCCAGCACAGGACAGGGCTCCTACGAGCAGTACTTC,CASTGQGSYEQYF,TRBJ2-7,NA,TRBV5-4,TRBD1
TGTGCCAGCAGAGAAGGACAGGTGAATGAAAAACTGTTTTTT,CASREGQVNEKLFF,TRBJ1-4,NA,TRBV3-1/TRBV3-2,TRBD1
TGCGCCAGCAGTGACTCTCAAATGGACGGCTACACCTTC,CASSDSQMDGYTF,TRBJ1-2,NA,TRBV10-2,NA
TGTGCCAGCAATTCGGGGCAGGGTATCCATGAGCAGTTCTTC,CASNSGQGIHEQFF,TRBJ2-1,NA,TRBV28,NA
TGCGCCAGCAGCTTGAACGCGGGTCTTTACAATGAGCAGTTCTTC,CASSLNAGLYNEQFF,TRBJ2-1,NA,TRBV5-1,NA
TGTGCCAGCAGTTCCAACTCCCCCGGGGAGCTGTTTTTT,CASSSNSPGELFF,TRBJ2-2,NA,TRBV7-2,NA
TGTGCCAGCAGTTTGTCACGGGCGACTGCGACTAGCGGGAGAGTTAGCTCCTACAATGAGCAGTTCTTC,CASSLSRATATSGRVSSYNEQFF,TRBJ2-1,few,TRBV27,TRBD2
TGTGCCAGCAGCCAGCAGGGAGAGCAGTACTTC,CASSQQGEQYF,TRBJ2-7,NA,TRBV3-1/TRBV3-2,NA
TGCGCCAGCAGCTTGGAGACCACAGATACGCAGTATTTT,CASSLETTDTQYF,TRBJ2-3,NA,TRBV5-1,NA
TGTGCCAGCAGAAGGGACAGGGGCCCGGCAACTAATGAAAAACTGTTTTTT,CASRRDRGPATNEKLFF,TRBJ1-4,NA,TRBV27,TRBD1
TGTGCCACCAAGACAGGGTTGGGCACCGGGGAGCTGTTTTTT,CATKTGLGTGELFF,TRBJ2-2,NA,TRBV15,TRBD1
TGTGCCAGCAGTGTAACCATGACAGGGGGCGGCACAGATACGCAGTATTTT,CASSVTMTGGGTDTQYF,TRBJ2-3,NA,TRBV27,TRBD1
TGTGCCAGCAGTTTTCTAGGGACTGAAGCTTTCTTT,CASSFLGTEAFF,TRBJ1-1,NA,TRBV12-3/TRBV12-4,NA
TGTGCCAGCAGTGCAAGGTCCCTGTTGCGGTACAATGAGCAGTTCTTC,CASSARSLLRYNEQFF,TRBJ2-1,NA,TRBV28,NA
TGTGCCAGCAGCCTACCGGTTGGACACTACGAGCAGTACTTC,CASSLPVGHYEQYF,TRBJ2-7,NA,TRBV28,NA
TGCGCCAGCAGCCAAGGCCCCCCCCCACTAGCGGGTTACAATGAGCAGTTCTTC,CASSQGPPPLAGYNEQFF,TRBJ2-1,few,TRBV4-1,TRBD2
TGCGCCAGCAGCGGACAGGGGTCCTACGAGCAGTACTTC,CASSGQGSYEQYF,TRBJ2-7,NA,TRBV5-1,TRBD1
TGTGCCAGCAGCGGGGGGCAAGGACAGCCCCAGCATTTT,CASSGGQGQPQHF,TRBJ1-5,NA,TRBV7-3,NA
TGCGCCAGCAGCTTGGAATACGAGCAGTACTTC,CASSLEYEQYF,TRBJ2-7,NA,TRBV5-1,NA
TGTGCCAGCTCACCATTCGGGCAGAATAATTCACCCCTCCACTTT,CASSPFGQNNSPLHF,TRBJ1-6,NA,TRBV18,NA
TGTGCCAGCAGTTCCCCGGGAGCCAATCAGCCCCAGCATTTT,CASSSPGANQPQHF,TRBJ1-5,NA,TRBV28,NA
TGCGCCAGCAGCTTGGGCCATCAGATCTACGAGCAGTACTTC,CASSLGHQIYEQYF,TRBJ2-7,NA,TRBV5-1,NA
TGTGCCAGCAGGGTGACCGGGACGGCGAAAGAGACCCAGTACTTC,CASRVTGTAKETQYF,TRBJ2-5,NA,TRBV6-5,NA
TGTGCCTGGAGTGGCAGGGGACAGGGGGACCAGCCCCAGCATTTT,CAWSGRGQGDQPQHF,TRBJ1-5,NA,TRBV30,TRBD1
TGTGCCAGCATCAGAGGAGCGGAGCAGTACTTC,CASIRGAEQYF,TRBJ2-7,NA,TRBV28,NA
TGCGCCAGCAGCAGTGGACGGAACTCTAACTATGGCTACACCTTC,CASSSGRNSNYGYTF,TRBJ1-2,few,TRBV5-1,NA
TGTGCCAGCAGTGATACCCACAGGGGGTATAATTCACCCCTCCACTTT,CASSDTHRGYNSPLHF,TRBJ1-6,once,TRBV2,TRBD1
TGTGCCAGCAGTTCCATTCCCCTATCCTCCTCTGGAAACACCATATATTTT,CASSSIPLSSSGNTIYF,TRBJ1-3,NA,TRBV27,NA